This TCR beta chain was captured in a study of control samples from healthy donors and cancer patients. Comments on this clone: The identical CDR3 is also encoded by other nucleotide sequences in the sample.

Using immunoSEQ multiplex PCR, the repertoire was profiled, and TCRdb retains in-frame clones only, with some absent. The data hold around 90,000 clones, with roughly nine tenths observed a single time. Trimming pared 1 base from V and 5 bases from J, leaving 4 bases between. Germline CDR1 reads KGHSH; CDR2 reads LQKENI. The CDR3 has 12 amino acids. Material: blood. The chain combines TRBV18 with TRBJ2-3; D call uncertain. This receptor was taken from a man aged 25 to 40 in good health. This CDR3 reads CASSPRGDTQYF. CDR3 in DNA: TGTGCCAGCTCACCACGTGGAGATACGCAGTATTTT.